Given below is one T cell receptor beta chain in context. Its antigen is unidentified. Unique molecular identifiers were attached to individual cDNA molecules. Each CDR3 protein gets one entry after TCRdb re-called the 5' RACE reads with MiXCR. The sample yields some 62,000 distinct CDR3 sequences, approximately 10% seen once. The record originates from a study of early T cells in non-severe SARS-CoV-2 infection. Background on the study: Sequencing of unsorted whole blood was done on bulk RNA, leaving chains unpaired.

Trimming removed 6 bases from V and 0 bases from J, with 12 bases in between. This CDR3 is built from 14 residues. Germline CDR1 reads SNHLY; CDR2 reads FYNNEI. Overall study findings and caveats: Missing private and CD4 specificities, VDJdb matching favored anti-spike CD8 responses.

The sequence derives from an adult who was a healthcare worker with PCR-confirmed SARS-CoV-2 infection or an uninfected control (not recorded which). The sequenced material came from whole blood. This chain links TRBV2 with TRBJ2-7; D not resolved. CDR3 in DNA: TGTGCCAGCAGCGCTGACCGATACTCCTACGAGCAGTACGTC. It translates to CASSADRYSYEQYV.